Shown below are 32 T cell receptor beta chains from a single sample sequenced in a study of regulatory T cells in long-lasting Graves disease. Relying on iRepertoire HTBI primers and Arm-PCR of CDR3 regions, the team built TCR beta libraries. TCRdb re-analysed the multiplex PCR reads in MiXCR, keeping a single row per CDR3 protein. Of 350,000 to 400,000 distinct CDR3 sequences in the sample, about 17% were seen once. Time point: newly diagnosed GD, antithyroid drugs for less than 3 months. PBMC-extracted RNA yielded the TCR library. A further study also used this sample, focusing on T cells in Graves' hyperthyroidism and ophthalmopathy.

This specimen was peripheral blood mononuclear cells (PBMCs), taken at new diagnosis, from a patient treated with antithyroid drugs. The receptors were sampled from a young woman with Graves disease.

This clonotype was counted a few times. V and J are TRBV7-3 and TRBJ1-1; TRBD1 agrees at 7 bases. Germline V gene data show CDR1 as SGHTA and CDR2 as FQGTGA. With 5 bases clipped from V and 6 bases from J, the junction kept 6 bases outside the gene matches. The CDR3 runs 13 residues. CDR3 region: CASSAQGGSEAFF. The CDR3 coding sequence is TGTGCCAGCAGCGCCCAAGGGGGCTCTGAAGCTTTCTTT. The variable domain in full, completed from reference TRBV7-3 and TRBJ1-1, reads GAGVSQTPSNKVTEKGKYVELRCDPISGHTALYWYRQSLGQGPEFLIYFQGTGAADDSGLPNDRFFAVRPEGSVSTLKIQRTERGDSAVYLCASSAQGGSEAFFGQGTRLTVV.

CDR3 residues: CASSSATRAGELFF. In DNA form, the CDR3 reads TGTGCCAGCAGCAGCGCCACTAGGGCCGGGGAGCTGTTTTTT. V gene TRBV28 combines with J gene TRBJ2-2, with a tentative D call TRBD2 (5 bases). CDR3 length: 14 residues. Germline V gene sequence: CDR1 MDHEN, CDR2 SYDVKM. V lost 6 bases to trimming and J lost 6 bases, with 14 bases between them.

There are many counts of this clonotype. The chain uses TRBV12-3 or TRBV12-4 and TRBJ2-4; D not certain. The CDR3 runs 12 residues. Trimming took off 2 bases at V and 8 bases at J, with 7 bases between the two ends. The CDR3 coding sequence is TGTGCCAGCAGTTTACTTGGGGACATTCAGTACTTC. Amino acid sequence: CASSLLGDIQYF.

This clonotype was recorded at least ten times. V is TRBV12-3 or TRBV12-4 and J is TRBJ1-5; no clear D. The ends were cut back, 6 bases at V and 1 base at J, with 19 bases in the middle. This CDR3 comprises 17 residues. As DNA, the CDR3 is TGTGCCAGCAGCCCCGAAACGGGTGGGGTGAGCAATCAGCCCCAGCATTTT. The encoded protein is CASSPETGGVSNQPQHF.

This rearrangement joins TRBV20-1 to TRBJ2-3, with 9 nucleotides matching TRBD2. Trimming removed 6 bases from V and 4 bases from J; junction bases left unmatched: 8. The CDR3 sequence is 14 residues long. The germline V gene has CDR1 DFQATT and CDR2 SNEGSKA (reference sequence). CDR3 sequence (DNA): TGCAGTGCCCGAGGGACTAGCCCCCCAGATACGCAGTATTTT. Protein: CSARGTSPPDTQYF.

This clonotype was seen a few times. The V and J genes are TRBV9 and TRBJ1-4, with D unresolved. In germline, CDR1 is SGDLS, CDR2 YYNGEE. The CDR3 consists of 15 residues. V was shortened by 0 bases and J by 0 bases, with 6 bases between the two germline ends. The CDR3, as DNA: TGTGCCAGCAGCGTAGCGGGAGCAACTAATGAAAAACTGTTTTTT. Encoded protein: CASSVAGATNEKLFF.

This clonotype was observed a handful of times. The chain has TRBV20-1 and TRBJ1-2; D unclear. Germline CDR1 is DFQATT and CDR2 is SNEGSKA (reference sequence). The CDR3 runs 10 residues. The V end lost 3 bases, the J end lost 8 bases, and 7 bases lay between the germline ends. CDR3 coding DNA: TGCAGTGCTAGGTCTTTGGGCTACACCTTC. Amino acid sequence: CSARSLGYTF.

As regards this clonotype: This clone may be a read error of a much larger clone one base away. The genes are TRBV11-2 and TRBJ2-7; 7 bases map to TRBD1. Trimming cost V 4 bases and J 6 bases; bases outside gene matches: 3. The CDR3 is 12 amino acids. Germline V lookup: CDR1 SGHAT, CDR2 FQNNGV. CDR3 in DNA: TGTGCCAGCAGCTCGACAGGGCTCGAGCAGTACTTC. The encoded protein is CASSSTGLEQYF.

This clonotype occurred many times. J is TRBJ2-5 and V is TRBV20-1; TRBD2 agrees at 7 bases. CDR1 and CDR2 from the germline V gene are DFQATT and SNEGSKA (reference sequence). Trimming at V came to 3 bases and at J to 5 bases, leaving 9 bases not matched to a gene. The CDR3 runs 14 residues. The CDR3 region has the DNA TGCAGTGCTAGTTTATTGGGACTAAGGGAGACCCAGTACTTC. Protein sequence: CSASLLGLRETQYF.

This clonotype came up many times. The CDR3 spells CASSPGPRDTEAFF. The CDR3 nucleotides read TGTGCCAGCTCACCGGGACCACGGGACACTGAAGCTTTCTTT. The rearrangement joins TRBV18 to TRBJ1-1, with a possible D match to TRBD1 (5 bases). The length of the CDR3 is 14 residues. V dropped 3 bases and J dropped 3 bases, with 11 bases sitting between them. Germline lookup yields CDR1 KGHSH and CDR2 LQKENI.

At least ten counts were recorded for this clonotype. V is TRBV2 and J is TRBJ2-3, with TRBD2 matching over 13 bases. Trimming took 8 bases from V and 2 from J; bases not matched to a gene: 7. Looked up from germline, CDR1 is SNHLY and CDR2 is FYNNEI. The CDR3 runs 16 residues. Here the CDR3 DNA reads TGTGCCAGCTCCGGGGGACTAGCGGGGTACACAGATACGCAGTATTTT. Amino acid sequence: CASSGGLAGYTDTQYF.

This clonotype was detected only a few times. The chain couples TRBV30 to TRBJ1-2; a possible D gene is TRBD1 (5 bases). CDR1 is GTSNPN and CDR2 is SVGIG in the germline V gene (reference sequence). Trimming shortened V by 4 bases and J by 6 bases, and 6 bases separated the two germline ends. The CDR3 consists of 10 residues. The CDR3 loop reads CAWKGDGYTF. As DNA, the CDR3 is TGTGCCTGGAAAGGGGATGGCTACACCTTC.

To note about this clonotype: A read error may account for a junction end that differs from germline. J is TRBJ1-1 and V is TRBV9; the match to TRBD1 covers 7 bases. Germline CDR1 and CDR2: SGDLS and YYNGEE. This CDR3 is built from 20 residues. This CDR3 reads CASSGGLGPTGSAVNAEAFF. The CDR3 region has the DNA TGTGCCAGCAGCGGGGGGCTAGGTCCGACAGGGTCGGCGGTGAACGCTGAAGCTTTCTTT.

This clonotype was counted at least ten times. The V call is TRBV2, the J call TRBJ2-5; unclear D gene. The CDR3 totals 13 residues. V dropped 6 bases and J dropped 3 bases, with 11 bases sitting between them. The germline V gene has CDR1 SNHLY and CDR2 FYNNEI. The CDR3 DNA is TGTGCCAGCAGGTTAGGACGGAAAGAGACCCAGTACTTC. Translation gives CASRLGRKETQYF.

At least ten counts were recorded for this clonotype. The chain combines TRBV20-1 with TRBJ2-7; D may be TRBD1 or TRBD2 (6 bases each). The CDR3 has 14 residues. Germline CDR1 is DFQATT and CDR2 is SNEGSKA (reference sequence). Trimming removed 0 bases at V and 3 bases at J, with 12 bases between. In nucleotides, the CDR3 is TGCAGTGCTAGAGAAAGCAGGGGACTCTACGAGCAGTACTTC. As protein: CSARESRGLYEQYF.

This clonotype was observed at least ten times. This CDR3 reads CASSEWDTQYF. CDR3 sequence (DNA): TGTGCCAGCAGCGAGTGGGATACGCAGTATTTT. The gene calls are TRBV11-2 and TRBJ2-3; no clear D. This CDR3 comprises 11 residues. Looked up from germline, CDR1 is SGHAT and CDR2 is FQNNGV. V lost 5 bases and J 6 bases, leaving 6 bases between the germline ends.

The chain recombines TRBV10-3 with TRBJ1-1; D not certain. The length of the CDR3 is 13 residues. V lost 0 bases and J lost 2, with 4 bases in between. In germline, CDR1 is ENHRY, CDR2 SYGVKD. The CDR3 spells CAISESRNTEAFF. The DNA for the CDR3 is TGTGCCATCAGTGAGTCGAGAAACACTGAAGCTTTCTTT.

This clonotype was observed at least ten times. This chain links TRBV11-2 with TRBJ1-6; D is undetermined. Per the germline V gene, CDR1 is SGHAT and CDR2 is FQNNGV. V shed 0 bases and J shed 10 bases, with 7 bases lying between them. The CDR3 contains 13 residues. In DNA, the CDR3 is TGTGCCAGCAGCTTAGATGCAGCCTCACCCCTCCACTTT. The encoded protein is CASSLDAASPLHF.

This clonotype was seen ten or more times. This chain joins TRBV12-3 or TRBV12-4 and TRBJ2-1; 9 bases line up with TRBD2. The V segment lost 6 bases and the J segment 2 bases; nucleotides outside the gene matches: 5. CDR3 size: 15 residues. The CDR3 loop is CASSLIAGAYNEQFF. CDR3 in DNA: TGTGCCAGCAGCCTTATAGCGGGAGCCTACAATGAGCAGTTCTTC.

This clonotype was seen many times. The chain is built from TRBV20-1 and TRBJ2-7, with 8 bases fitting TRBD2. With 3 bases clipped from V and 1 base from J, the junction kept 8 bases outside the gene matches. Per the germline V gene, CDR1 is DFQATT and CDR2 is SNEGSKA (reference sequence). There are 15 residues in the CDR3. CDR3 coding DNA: TGCAGTGCTAGGGCTGCTAGCGGGTCATCCTACGAGCAGTACTTC. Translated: CSARAASGSSYEQYF.

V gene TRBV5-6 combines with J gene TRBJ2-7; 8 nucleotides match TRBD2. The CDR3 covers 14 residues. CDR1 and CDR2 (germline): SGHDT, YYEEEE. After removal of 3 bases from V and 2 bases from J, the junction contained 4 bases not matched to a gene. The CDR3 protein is CASSWGLEAYEQYF. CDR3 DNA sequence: TGTGCCAGCAGCTGGGGACTAGAGGCCTACGAGCAGTACTTC.

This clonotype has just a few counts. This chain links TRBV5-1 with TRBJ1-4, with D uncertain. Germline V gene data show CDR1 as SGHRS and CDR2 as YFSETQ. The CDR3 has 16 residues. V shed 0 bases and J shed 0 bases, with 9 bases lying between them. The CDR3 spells CASSLGVWATNEKLFF. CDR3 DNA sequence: TGCGCCAGCAGCTTGGGGGTTTGGGCAACTAATGAAAAACTGTTTTTT.

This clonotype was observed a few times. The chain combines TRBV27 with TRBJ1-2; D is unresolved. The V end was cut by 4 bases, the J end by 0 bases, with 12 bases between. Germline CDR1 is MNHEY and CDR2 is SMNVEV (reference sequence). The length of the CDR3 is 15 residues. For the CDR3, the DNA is TGTGCCAGCAGTTCCGGGCCGTTAGCTAACTATGGCTACACCTTC. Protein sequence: CASSSGPLANYGYTF.

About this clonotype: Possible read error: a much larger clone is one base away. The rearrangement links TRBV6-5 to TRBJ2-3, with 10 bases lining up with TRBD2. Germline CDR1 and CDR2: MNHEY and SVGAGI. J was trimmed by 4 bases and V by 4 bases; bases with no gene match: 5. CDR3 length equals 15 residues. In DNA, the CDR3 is TGTGCCAGCAGTTGGCTAGCGGGGGCTGCAGATACGCAGTATTTT. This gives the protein CASSWLAGAADTQYF.

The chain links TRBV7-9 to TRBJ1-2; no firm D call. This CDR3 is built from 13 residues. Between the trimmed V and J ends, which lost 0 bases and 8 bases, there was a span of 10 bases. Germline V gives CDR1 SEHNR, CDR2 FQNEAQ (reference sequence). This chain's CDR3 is CASSLAPTNGYTF. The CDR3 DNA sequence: TGTGCCAGCAGCTTAGCGCCGACAAACGGCTACACCTTC.

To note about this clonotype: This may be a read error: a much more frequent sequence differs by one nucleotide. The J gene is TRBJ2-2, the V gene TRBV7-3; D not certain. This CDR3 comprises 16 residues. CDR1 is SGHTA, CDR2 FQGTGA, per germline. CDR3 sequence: CAGSAPGPSNTGELFF. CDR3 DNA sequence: TGTGCCGGCAGCGCCCCAGGCCCATCCAACACCGGGGAGCTGTTTTTT.

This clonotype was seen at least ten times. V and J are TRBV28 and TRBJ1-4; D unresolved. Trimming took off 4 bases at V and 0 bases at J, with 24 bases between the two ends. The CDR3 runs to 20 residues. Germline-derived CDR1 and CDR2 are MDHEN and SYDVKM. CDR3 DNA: TGTGCCAGCAGTTCCAGTCGACCGTTCGACAAGTCCGCAACTAATGAAAAACTGTTTTTT. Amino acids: CASSSSRPFDKSATNEKLFF. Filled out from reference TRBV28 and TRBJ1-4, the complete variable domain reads DVKVTQSSRYLVKRTGEKVFLECVQDMDHENMFWYRQDPGLGLRLIYFSYDVKMKEKGDIPEGYSVSREKKERFSLILESASTNQTSMYLCASSSSRPFDKSATNEKLFFGSGTQLSVL.

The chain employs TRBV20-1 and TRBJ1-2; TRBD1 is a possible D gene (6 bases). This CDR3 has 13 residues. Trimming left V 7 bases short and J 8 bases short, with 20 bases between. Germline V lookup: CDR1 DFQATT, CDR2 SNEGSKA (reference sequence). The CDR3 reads CSVPTGAGDGYTF. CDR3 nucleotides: TGCAGTGTCCCAACGGGGGCTGGGGACGGCTACACCTTC.

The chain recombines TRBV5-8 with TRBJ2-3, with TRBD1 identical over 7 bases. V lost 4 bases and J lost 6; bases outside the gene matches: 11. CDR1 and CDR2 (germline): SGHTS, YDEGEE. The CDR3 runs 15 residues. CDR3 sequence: CASSRGEGAPDTQYF. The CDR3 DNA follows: TGTGCCAGCAGCAGGGGAGAGGGGGCCCCGGATACGCAGTATTTT.

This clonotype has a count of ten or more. CDR3 bases: TGCGCCAGCAGCGAAACACCTACAGGGGTTCCTACGCAGTATTTT. This gives the protein CASSETPTGVPTQYF. V usage is TRBV5-1 and J usage is TRBJ2-3, with TRBD1 identical over 7 bases. The germline V gene encodes CDR1 SGHRS and CDR2 YFSETQ. There are 15 residues in the CDR3. J gave up 8 bases and V 4 bases, and 13 bases lay outside the gene matches.

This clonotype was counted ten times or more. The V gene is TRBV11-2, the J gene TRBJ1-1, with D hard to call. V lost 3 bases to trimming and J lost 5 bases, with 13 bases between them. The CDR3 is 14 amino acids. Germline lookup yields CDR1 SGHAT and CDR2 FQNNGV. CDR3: CASSFVPQRTEAFF. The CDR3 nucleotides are TGTGCCAGCAGCTTTGTCCCCCAGAGGACTGAAGCTTTCTTT. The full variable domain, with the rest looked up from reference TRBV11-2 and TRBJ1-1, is EAGVAQSPRYKIIEKRQSVAFWCNPISGHATLYWYQQILGQGPKLLIQFQNNGVVDDSQLPKDRFSAERLKGVDSTLKIQPAKLEDSAVYLCASSFVPQRTEAFFGQGTRLTVV.

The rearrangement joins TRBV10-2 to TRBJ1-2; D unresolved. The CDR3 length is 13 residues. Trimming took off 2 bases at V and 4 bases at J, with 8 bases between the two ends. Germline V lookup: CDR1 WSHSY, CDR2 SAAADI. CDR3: CASSETATYGYTF. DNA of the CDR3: TGCGCCAGCAGTGAGACGGCGACCTATGGCTACACCTTC.